The present entry profiles one T cell receptor beta chain with its context. Its antigen is as yet unknown. One end of the junction fails to match germline, which may point to a read error. This sample was included in a study of tumor and adjacent non-tumor tissue in lung cancer. Study details: Patients were aged 31 to 76, nine to eleven men and about five women, stage I to III. Approximately 4.2 million productive TCRbeta reads were obtained per sample on average. Findings and limits, study-wide: Tumor repertoires had a smaller top 100 clone share than normal lung.

The library came from three nested PCR rounds adapted from ARM-PCR protocols. One entry per CDR3 protein results from TCRdb running MiXCR on the multiplex PCR reads. In the table there are 50,000 to 70,000 distinct CDR3 sequences, roughly two thirds of which are singletons. RNA was extracted from bulk tissue without any cell sorting. The normal lung tissue was taken more than 3 cm from the tumor edge. The origin of this receptor is a man between 65 and 79 years old with non-small cell lung cancer. The sequenced sample consisted of distant non-tumor lung tissue.

In DNA form, the CDR3 reads TGTACCAGCAGGGCTACCTTGGGACTTTACACCGGGGAGCTGTTTTTT. It encodes CTSRATLGLYTGELFF. The J gene is TRBJ2-2, the V gene TRBV11-2; D is perhaps TRBD2 (6 bases). Germline V CDR1 and CDR2: SGHAT, FQNNGV. CDR3 length: 16 residues.